The rows below give T cell receptor beta chains drawn from one sample of a study of cytomegalovirus exposure and HLA in healthy donors. Measured with immunoSEQ multiplex PCR; TCRdb has only the in-frame clones, and not every one. The table lists approximately 120,000 clones. Input material: PBMCs. All receptors derive from a man in his forties or fifties in good health and CMV-seronegative. The CDR3 runs from the conserved cysteine through the conserved F or W. D genes are given only for firm matches.

j_call	v_call	d_call	cdr3_aa	cdr3_nt
TRBJ2-3	TRBV15	.	CATSREGGRTDTQYF	TGTGCCACCAGCAGAGAAGGTGGGAGGACAGATACGCAGTATTTT
TRBJ1-5	TRBV27	TRBD1	CATRAQGQGQPQHF	TGTGCCACCAGGGCACAGGGGCAGGGTCAGCCCCAGCATTTT
TRBJ1-5	TRBV19	.	CASSQISNQPQHF	TGTGCCAGTAGTCAGATTAGCAATCAGCCCCAGCATTTT
TRBJ2-7	TRBV11-3	TRBD2	CASSPQGSGRAHEQYF	TGTGCCAGCAGTCCCCAGGGTAGCGGGAGGGCCCACGAGCAGTACTTC
TRBJ2-7	TRBV4-2	TRBD2	CASSQELPTSGRSYEQYF	TGTGCCAGCAGCCAGGAACTCCCCACTAGCGGGAGATCCTACGAGCAGTACTTC
TRBJ2-7	TRBV11-2	TRBD2	CASSLGSGAGSYEQYF	TGTGCCAGCAGCTTAGGCAGCGGGGCGGGGTCCTACGAGCAGTACTTC
TRBJ2-7	TRBV4-1	.	CASSHTAGDEQYF	TGCGCCAGCAGCCATACCGCAGGTGACGAGCAGTACTTC
TRBJ1-1	TRBV11-2	.	CASSFAGRGTEAFF	TGTGCCAGCAGCTTTGCGGGAAGGGGAACTGAAGCTTTCTTT
TRBJ2-3	TRBV7-2	.	CASSLGLGSTDTQYF	TGTGCCAGCAGCTTGGGACTGGGAAGCACAGATACGCAGTATTTT
TRBJ1-2	TRBV4-2	TRBD1	CASSQDRTGAGYGYTF	TGTGCCAGCAGCCAAGACAGGACAGGGGCGGGGTATGGCTACACCTTC
TRBJ2-7	TRBV6-1	TRBD2	CASSERGGRLAHSYEQYF	TGTGCCAGCAGTGAAAGGGGAGGGAGACTAGCCCACTCCTACGAGCAGTACTTC
TRBJ2-1	TRBV27	TRBD1	CASSFLGQGNEQFF	TGTGCCAGCAGTTTCCTTGGACAGGGCAATGAGCAGTTCTTC
TRBJ2-5	TRBV4-1	.	CASSPQEGRPQGTQYF	TGCGCCAGCAGCCCACAAGAGGGGAGGCCCCAGGGGACCCAGTACTTC
TRBJ2-2	TRBV5-1	.	CASSLEAVSGELFF	TGCGCCAGCAGCTTGGAAGCGGTTTCCGGGGAGCTGTTTTTT
TRBJ1-2	TRBV6-5	TRBD1	CASSPRGQGGSGYTF	TGTGCCAGCAGTCCAAGGGGACAGGGTGGTAGTGGCTACACCTTC
TRBJ2-7	TRBV5-1	TRBD1	CASSQTGGDIYEQYF	TGCGCCAGCAGCCAAACAGGGGGTGATATCTACGAGCAGTACTTC
TRBJ2-2	TRBV21-1	.	CASSGQGARRTGELFF	TGTGCCAGCAGTGGACAGGGGGCCCGGCGGACCGGGGAGCTGTTTTTT
TRBJ2-7	TRBV11-2	.	CASSLRGRDYEQYF	TGTGCCAGCAGCTTAAGGGGCAGGGACTACGAGCAGTACTTC
TRBJ2-7	TRBV6-1	.	CASSEEGLRQLYEQYF	TGTGCCAGCAGTGAAGAAGGCCTGAGACAACTCTACGAGCAGTACTTC
TRBJ2-1	TRBV19	TRBD2	CAGSIGPLAGGRNEQFF	TGTGCCGGTAGTATAGGGCCACTAGCGGGAGGGCGTAATGAGCAGTTCTTC
TRBJ1-4	TRBV25-1	TRBD1	CASSVQGATNEKLFF	TGTGCCAGCAGTGTCCAGGGGGCGACTAATGAAAAACTGTTTTTT
TRBJ1-4	TRBV5-4	TRBD1	CASSAGQWNEKLFF	TGTGCCAGCAGCGCGGGACAGTGGAATGAAAAACTGTTTTTT
TRBJ2-7	TRBV2	.	CASNLGGATYEQYF	TGTGCCAGCAATCTAGGAGGGGCCACCTACGAGCAGTACTTC
TRBJ1-4	TRBV2	.	CASRREGQVGGKLFF	TGTGCCAGCAGGAGGGAGGGGCAGGTCGGAGGAAAACTGTTTTTT
TRBJ2-7	TRBV6-5	TRBD1	CASSRSQGQNYEQYF	TGTGCCAGCAGTCGATCACAGGGACAGAACTACGAGCAGTACTTC
TRBJ2-6	TRBV11-3	TRBD2	CASSLGGLAVSGANVLTF	TGTGCCAGCAGCTTAGGGGGACTAGCGGTATCTGGGGCCAACGTCCTGACTTTC
TRBJ2-7	TRBV11-2	TRBD1	CASSWTGGTNYEQYF	TGTGCCAGCAGCTGGACAGGGGGAACAAACTACGAGCAGTACTTC
TRBJ2-7	TRBV5-1	.	CASSPQTGSAYEQYF	TGCGCCAGCAGCCCCCAGACAGGATCAGCCTACGAGCAGTACTTC
TRBJ2-1	TRBV5-1	TRBD2	CASSLGASGYNEQFF	TGCGCCAGCAGCTTGGGGGCTAGCGGGTACAATGAGCAGTTCTTC
TRBJ1-5	TRBV5-4	.	CASSFRSGHNQPQHF	TGTGCCAGCAGCTTTAGGTCAGGACACAATCAGCCCCAGCATTTT
TRBJ2-1	TRBV6-1	TRBD2	CASSGRLAGNNEQFF	TGTGCCAGCAGCGGGAGACTAGCGGGTAACAATGAGCAGTTCTTC
TRBJ2-2	TRBV6-6	TRBD2	CASRLAGDTGELFF	TGTGCCAGCAGGCTAGCGGGGGATACCGGGGAGCTGTTTTTT
TRBJ2-3	TRBV11-2	.	CASRMGGTDTQYF	TGTGCCAGCAGGATGGGCGGCACAGATACGCAGTATTTT